The 14 T cell receptor beta chains presented below share a single source sample, sequenced in a study of blood T cell repertoires in COVID-19. This table comes from immunoSEQ multiplex PCR, and its TCRdb copy is limited to in-frame clones, with some not included. Of fewer than 80,000 clones in the sample, 60% to 75% were seen once. The specimen was peripheral blood. Source of these receptors: a woman older than 75 with acute or convalescent COVID-19.

The V gene is TRBV7-2, the J gene TRBJ2-7, with D possibly matching TRBD1 (5 bases). The CDR3 spans 15 residues. V lost 1 base and J 2 bases, leaving 12 bases between the germline ends. Germline V gene data show CDR1 as SGHTA and CDR2 as FQGNSA. The CDR3 protein is CASSLGGRGTYEQYF. DNA for the CDR3: TGTGCCAGCAGCTTAGGAGGAAGGGGCACCTACGAGCAGTACTTC.

This clone occurred a few times. This chain links TRBV28 with TRBJ1-4; D not resolved. The CDR3 loop spans 15 amino acids. V gave up 3 bases and J gave up 0 bases, with 8 bases separating them. Per germline, CDR1 MDHEN and CDR2 SYDVKM. The CDR3 DNA sequence: TGTGCCAGCAGTTTGAACTCCGCAACTAATGAAAAACTGTTTTTT. This gives the protein CASSLNSATNEKLFF.

The chain recombines TRBV18 with TRBJ1-5; 8 positions match TRBD1. There are 14 residues in the CDR3. CDR1 KGHSH and CDR2 LQKENI come from the germline V gene. V gave up 4 bases and J gave up 4 bases; unmatched junction bases: 3. CDR3: CASSLDRVNQPQHF. CDR3 nucleotide sequence: TGTGCCAGCTCACTGGACAGGGTTAATCAGCCCCAGCATTTT. The full variable domain, completed using reference TRBV18 and TRBJ1-5, is NAGVMQNPRHLVRRRGQEARLRCSPMKGHSHVYWYRQLPEEGLKFMVYLQKENIIDESGMPKERFSAEFPKEGPSILRIQQVVRGDSAAYFCASSLDRVNQPQHFGDGTRLSIL.

The V and J genes are TRBV27 and TRBJ1-5; 7 bases fit TRBD1. V trimming: 5 bases; J trimming: 2 bases; junction bases outside the gene matches: 6. This CDR3 is 15 amino acids long. Germline-derived CDR1 and CDR2 are MNHEY and SMNVEV (reference sequence). CDR3 in DNA: TGTGCCAGCAGTGCCGGGACAGAAGGCAATCAGCCCCAGCATTTT. It translates to CASSAGTEGNQPQHF.

The rearrangement joins TRBV6-6 to TRBJ2-7; 7 bases agree with TRBD1. CDR3 size: 14 residues. With 2 bases clipped from V and 4 bases from J, the junction kept 5 bases outside the gene matches. Germline CDR1 is MNHNY and CDR2 is SVGAGI (reference sequence). The DNA for the CDR3 is TGTGCCAGCAGTTACGGGGACAGAAGTTACGAGCAGTACTTC. This gives the protein CASSYGDRSYEQYF.

The chain is built from TRBV30 and TRBJ2-3; TRBD1 agrees at 7 bases. V shed 2 bases and J 6 bases; nucleotides not matched to a gene: 8. In germline, CDR1 is GTSNPN, CDR2 SVGIG (reference sequence). The CDR3 sequence is 14 residues long. CDR3 protein: CAWSKRGGVDTQYF. The CDR3 DNA sequence: TGTGCCTGGAGTAAAAGAGGGGGCGTGGATACGCAGTATTTT.

The V call is TRBV4-3, the J call TRBJ2-5; 10 positions match TRBD2. The CDR3 is made up of 15 amino acids. V lost 4 bases and J lost 0; bases outside the gene matches: 2. Germline V gene lookup returns CDR1 LGHNA and CDR2 YSLEER. CDR3 protein: CASSPGTSDQETQYF. CDR3 DNA sequence: TGCGCCAGCAGCCCGGGGACTAGCGACCAAGAGACCCAGTACTTC.

The rearrangement uses TRBV3-1 (or the pseudogene TRBV3-2) and TRBJ2-1; TRBD2 matches 8 bases. Trimming removed 0 bases from V and 10 bases from J; junction bases left unmatched: 8. In germline, CDR1 is LGHDT, CDR2 YNNKEL (reference sequence). The CDR3 contains 15 residues. The CDR3: CASSQEPSGRGEQFF. The CDR3 DNA reads as TGTGCCAGCAGCCAAGAACCTAGCGGGCGTGGAGAGCAGTTCTTC.

The V and J genes are TRBV4-1 and TRBJ1-2; 7 positions agree with TRBD1. The trim removed 0 bases at V and 7 bases at J, leaving 11 bases unmatched. The CDR3 extends over 16 amino acids. Germline V CDR1 and CDR2: MGHRA, YSYEKL. The CDR3 sequence is CASSQEETGNIGGYTF. CDR3 in DNA: TGCGCCAGCAGCCAAGAGGAGACAGGGAATATAGGTGGCTACACCTTC.

The V and J genes are TRBV7-2 and TRBJ1-2, with 7 positions matching TRBD1. J gave up 3 bases and V 1 base, and 5 bases lay outside the gene matches. CDR3 size: 15 residues. Germline-derived CDR1 and CDR2 are SGHTA and FQGNSA. The DNA for the CDR3 is TGTGCCAGCAGCTTAGATGCAGGGGGAGACTATGGCTACACCTTC. This codes for CASSLDAGGDYGYTF.

The chain couples TRBV6-1 to TRBJ1-5; a possible D gene is TRBD1 (5 bases). The CDR3 contains 15 residues. Trimming shortened V by 1 base and J by 3 bases, and 10 bases separated the two germline ends. The germline V gene encodes CDR1 MNHNS and CDR2 SASEGT. The CDR3 DNA follows: TGTGCCAGCAGTGAAGTTTGGGGGGACAATCAGCCCCAGCATTTT. Translating it yields CASSEVWGDNQPQHF.

The chain links TRBV4-2 to TRBJ2-5, with TRBD2 matching over 11 bases. J was trimmed by 5 bases and V by 0 bases; bases with no gene match: 5. The germline V gene encodes CDR1 LGHNA and CDR2 YNFKEQ. The CDR3 runs to 16 residues. DNA for the CDR3: TGTGCCAGCAGCCAAGATACGGGACTAGCGGAGGAGACCCAGTACTTC. Protein sequence: CASSQDTGLAEETQYF.

The rearrangement joins TRBV6-5 to TRBJ1-3; 8 positions agree with TRBD1. After removal of 6 bases from V and 0 bases from J, the junction contained 4 bases not matched to a gene. The CDR3 contains 15 residues. Germline values: CDR1 MNHEY, CDR2 SVGAGI. CDR3 protein: CASRRTGLSGNTIYF. The CDR3 bases are TGTGCCAGCAGACGGACAGGGCTCTCTGGAAACACCATATATTTT.

This clone showed up just a few times. DNA for the CDR3: TGTGCCAGCAGCACGAGGCACACTGAAGCTTTCTTT. It translates to CASSTRHTEAFF. V gene TRBV4-2 combines with J gene TRBJ1-1; D unclear. Germline V gives CDR1 LGHNA, CDR2 YNFKEQ. CDR3 length: 12 residues. V was pared by 5 bases and J by 3 bases, with 7 bases between.